Sequencing of this TCR beta chain was carried out in a study of T cells in Graves' hyperthyroidism and ophthalmopathy. CDR1 is SGDLS and CDR2 is YYNGEE in the germline V gene. Trimming left V 0 bases short and J 0 bases short, with 10 bases between. There are 15 residues in the CDR3. RNA transcripts gave rise to amplified TCR beta CDR3 regions. An initial round of RT-PCR targeting the TCR CDR3 relied on the HTBI primer set. MiXCR, applied by TCRdb to the multiplex PCR reads, yields one record per CDR3 protein. The table lists over 650,000 distinct CDR3 sequences, about 15% of them singletons. The chain combines TRBV9 with TRBJ2-7; no clear D gene. This TCR derives from a man aged 18 to 29 with Graves' hyperthyroidism. Sequenced: blood. Here the CDR3 DNA reads TGTGCCAGCAGCGTAGAACCCCTCAGCTCCTACGAGCAGTACTTC. Encoded protein: CASSVEPLSSYEQYF.